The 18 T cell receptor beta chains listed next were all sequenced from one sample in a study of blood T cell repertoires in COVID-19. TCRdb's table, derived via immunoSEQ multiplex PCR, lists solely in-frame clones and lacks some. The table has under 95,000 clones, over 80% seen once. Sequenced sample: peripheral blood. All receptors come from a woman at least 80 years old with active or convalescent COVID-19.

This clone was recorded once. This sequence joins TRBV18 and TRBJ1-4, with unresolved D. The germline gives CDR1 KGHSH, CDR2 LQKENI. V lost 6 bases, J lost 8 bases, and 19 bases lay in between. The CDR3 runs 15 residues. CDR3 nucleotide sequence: TGTGCCAGCTCCTACGAATCGGTTACGGGGGAAAAACTGTTTTTT. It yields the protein CASSYESVTGEKLFF.

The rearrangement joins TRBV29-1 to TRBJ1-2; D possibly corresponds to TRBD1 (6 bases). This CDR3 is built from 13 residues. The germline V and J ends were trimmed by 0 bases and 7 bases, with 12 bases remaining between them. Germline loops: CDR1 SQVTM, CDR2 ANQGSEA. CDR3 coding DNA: TGCAGCGTTGAAGAACAGGGTCTGCGTGGCTACACCTTC. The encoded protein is CSVEEQGLRGYTF.

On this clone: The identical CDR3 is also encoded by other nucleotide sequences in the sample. This CDR3 is CSVGQGASYEQYF. CDR3 in DNA: TGCAGCGTGGGACAGGGGGCCTCCTACGAGCAGTACTTC. The chain has TRBV29-1 and TRBJ2-7; 12 positions agree with TRBD1. This CDR3 spans 13 amino acids. J lost 0 bases, V lost 6 bases, and 0 bases had no gene match. Germline CDR1 SQVTM, CDR2 ANQGSEA.

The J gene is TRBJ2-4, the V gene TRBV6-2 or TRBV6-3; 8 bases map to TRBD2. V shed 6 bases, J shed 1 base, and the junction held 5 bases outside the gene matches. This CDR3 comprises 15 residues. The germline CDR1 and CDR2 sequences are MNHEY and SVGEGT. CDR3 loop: CASSRGGRAKNIQYF. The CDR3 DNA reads TGTGCCAGCAGCCGGGGGGGCCGGGCCAAAAACATTCAGTACTTC.

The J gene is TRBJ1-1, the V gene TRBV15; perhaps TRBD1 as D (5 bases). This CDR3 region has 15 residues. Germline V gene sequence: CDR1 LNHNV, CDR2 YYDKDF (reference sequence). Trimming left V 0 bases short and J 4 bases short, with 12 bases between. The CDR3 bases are TGTGCCACCAGCAGAGATCGGGGGGAAGTCACTGAAGCTTTCTTT. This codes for CATSRDRGEVTEAFF.

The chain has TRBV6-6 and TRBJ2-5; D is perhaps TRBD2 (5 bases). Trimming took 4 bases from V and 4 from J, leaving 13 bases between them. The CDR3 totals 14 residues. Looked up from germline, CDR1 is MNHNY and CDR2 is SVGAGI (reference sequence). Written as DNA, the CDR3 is TGTGCCAGCAGTTCCCGGGGTCGAGGAGAGACCCAGTACTTC. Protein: CASSSRGRGETQYF.

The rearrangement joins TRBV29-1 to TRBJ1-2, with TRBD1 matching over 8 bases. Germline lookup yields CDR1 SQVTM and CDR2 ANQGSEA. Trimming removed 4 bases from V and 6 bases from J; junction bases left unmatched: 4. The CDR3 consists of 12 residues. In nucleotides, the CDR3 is TGCAGCGTTGGGTCAGGGGGCGATGGCTACACCTTC. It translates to CSVGSGGDGYTF.

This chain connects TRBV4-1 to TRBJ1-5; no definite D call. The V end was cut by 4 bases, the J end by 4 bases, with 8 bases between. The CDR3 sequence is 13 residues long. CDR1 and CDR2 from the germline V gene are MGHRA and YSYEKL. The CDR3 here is CASSPSLNQPQHF. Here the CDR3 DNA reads TGCGCCAGCAGCCCGTCCTTGAATCAGCCCCAGCATTTT.

Here the CDR3 reads CASSPGTGGFNEQFF. The CDR3 coding sequence is TGTGCCAGCAGTCCCGGGACAGGGGGCTTCAATGAGCAGTTCTTC. This chain connects TRBV2 to TRBJ2-1; TRBD1 aligns across 12 bases. In germline, CDR1 is SNHLY, CDR2 FYNNEI. The ends lost 5 bases at V and 6 bases at J; junction bases unmatched: 5. The CDR3 is 15 amino acids.

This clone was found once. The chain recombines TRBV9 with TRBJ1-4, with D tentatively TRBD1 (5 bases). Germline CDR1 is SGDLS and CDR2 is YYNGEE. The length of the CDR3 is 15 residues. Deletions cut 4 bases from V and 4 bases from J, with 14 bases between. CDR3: CASSSRDGSNEKLFF. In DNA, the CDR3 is TGTGCCAGCAGCAGTCGGGACGGGAGTAATGAAAAACTGTTTTTT.

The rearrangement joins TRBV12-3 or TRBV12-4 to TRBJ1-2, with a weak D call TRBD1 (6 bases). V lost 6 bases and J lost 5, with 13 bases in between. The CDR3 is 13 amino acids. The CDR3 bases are TGTGCCAGCAGCAAAGACAGGAGATATGGCTACACCTTC. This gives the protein CASSKDRRYGYTF.

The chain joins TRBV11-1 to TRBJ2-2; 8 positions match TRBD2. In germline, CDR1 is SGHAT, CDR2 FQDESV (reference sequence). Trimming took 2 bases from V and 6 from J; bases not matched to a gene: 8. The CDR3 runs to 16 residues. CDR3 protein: CASSLSPGGPAGELFF. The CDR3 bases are TGTGCCAGCAGCTTATCGCCGGGGGGGCCAGCCGGGGAGCTGTTTTTT.

CDR3 sequence (DNA): TGTGCCAGCAGCGTCAGGGAATTCAACTACGAGCAGTACTTC. Amino acids: CASSVREFNYEQYF. The V and J genes are TRBV9 and TRBJ2-7, with D possibly TRBD1 on 5 matching bases. Trimming stripped 2 bases from V and 3 bases from J, with 12 bases between. Germline lookup yields CDR1 SGDLS and CDR2 YYNGEE. The CDR3 spans 14 residues.

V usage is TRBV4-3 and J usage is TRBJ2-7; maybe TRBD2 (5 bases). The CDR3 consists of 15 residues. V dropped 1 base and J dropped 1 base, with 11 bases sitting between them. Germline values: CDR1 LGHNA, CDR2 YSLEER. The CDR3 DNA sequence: TGCGCCAGCAGCCAAGCTTATGAGGGTTCCTACGAGCAGTACTTC. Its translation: CASSQAYEGSYEQYF.

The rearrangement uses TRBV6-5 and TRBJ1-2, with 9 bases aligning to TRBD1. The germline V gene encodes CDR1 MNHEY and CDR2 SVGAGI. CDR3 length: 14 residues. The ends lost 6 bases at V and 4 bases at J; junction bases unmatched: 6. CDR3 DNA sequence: TGTGCCAGCAGCTCGGGACAGGGTTCCTATGGCTACACCTTC. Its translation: CASSSGQGSYGYTF.

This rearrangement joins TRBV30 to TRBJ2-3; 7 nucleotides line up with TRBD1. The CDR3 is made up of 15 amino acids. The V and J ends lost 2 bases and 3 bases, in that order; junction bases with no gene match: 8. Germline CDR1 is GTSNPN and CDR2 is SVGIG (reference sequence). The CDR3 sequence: CAWSPRTGGTDTQYF. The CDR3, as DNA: TGTGCCTGGAGTCCCAGGACAGGCGGTACAGATACGCAGTATTTT.

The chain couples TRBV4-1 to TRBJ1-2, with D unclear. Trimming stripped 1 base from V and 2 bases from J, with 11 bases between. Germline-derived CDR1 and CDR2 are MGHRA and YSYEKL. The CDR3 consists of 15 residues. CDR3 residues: CASSQGSQLNYGYTF. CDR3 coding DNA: TGCGCCAGCAGCCAAGGCTCACAGCTGAACTATGGCTACACCTTC.

The CDR3 coding sequence is TGTGCCAGCAGAACGTCACTGTACGAGCAGTACTTC. Translation: CASRTSLYEQYF. The V and J genes are TRBV27 and TRBJ2-7; D not resolved. The CDR3 contains 12 residues. V was shortened by 6 bases and J by 4 bases, with 10 bases between the two germline ends. CDR1 and CDR2 (germline): MNHEY, SMNVEV (reference sequence).